This TCR beta chain emerged from a study of T-cell memory formation after mild COVID-19. Regarding the study as a whole: Whereas later expanders leaned CD4+, clones contracting day 15 to 85 showed a balanced CD4/CD8 makeup. Whether day 37 second-wave clones are SARS-CoV-2-specific was not confirmed.

V dropped 9 bases and J dropped 5 bases, with 14 bases sitting between them. Germline CDR1 reads MDHEN; CDR2 reads SYDVKM. CDR3 size: 12 residues. From the 5' RACE reads, TCRdb called clonotypes with MiXCR, one entry per CDR3 protein. Of under 550,000 distinct CDR3 sequences listed, over 15% are singletons. Concerning this clonotype: Antigen unknown.

The chain links TRBV28 to TRBJ2-7, with D unresolved. This clonotype was obtained from a man younger than 35 who had mild COVID-19 (a few samples of this study predate the infection). Cell type and time point are not known. Material: PBMCs or a T cell subset sorted from them (not recorded which). The CDR3 DNA is TGTGCCAGATCGTGGCAGTCCGACGAGCAGTACGTC. It translates to CARSWQSDEQYV.